One sample yielded the 24 T cell receptor beta chains listed below, sequenced in a study of T cell repertoires in aging, cancer and after chemotherapy. The template was genomic DNA from peripheral blood, not RNA. Rearranged V-D-J TRB sequences were amplified with a mixed TRB-A/B primer pool. TCRdb reanalysed the multiplex PCR reads using MiXCR and keeps one entry per CDR3 protein. The sample includes some 19,000 distinct CDR3 sequences, approximately 40% of them seen just once. Sequenced input: blood. Every receptor here comes from a human donor with a solid tumor.

The rearrangement links TRBV6-2 or TRBV6-3 to TRBJ2-1, with 7 bases aligning to TRBD2. The CDR3 sequence is 15 residues long. The J segment lost 5 bases and the V segment lost 5 bases, leaving 9 bases of the junction unmatched. Germline-derived CDR1 and CDR2 are MNHEY and SVGEGT. CDR3 sequence (DNA): TGTGCCAGCAGTACCCCGCGGGAGATCGACAATGAGCAGTTCTTC. Its translation: CASSTPREIDNEQFF.

This sequence joins TRBV10-3 and TRBJ2-6, with D uncertain. The CDR3 sequence is 16 residues long. The germline CDR1 and CDR2 sequences are ENHRY and SYGVKD. Trimming cost V 0 bases and J 1 base, with 7 bases left between them. DNA for the CDR3: TGTGCCATCAGTGAGTCGGGGAAATCTGGGGCCAACGTCCTGACTTTC. This codes for CAISESGKSGANVLTF.

The sample holds a few counts of this clonotype. The V and J genes are TRBV6-5 and TRBJ1-3; 8 nucleotides match TRBD1. This CDR3 has 14 residues. V dropped 6 bases and J dropped 4; count of bases not matched to a gene: 5. The V gene's germline CDR1 is MNHEY and CDR2 SVGAGI. The CDR3, as DNA: TGTGCCAGCAGGGGGACAGGACTCGGAAACACCATATATTTT. Translation: CASRGTGLGNTIYF.

This clonotype was detected only a few times. J is TRBJ2-3 and V is TRBV18; weak D call: TRBD1 (5 bases). The CDR3 is 20 amino acids. The ends were cut back, 2 bases at V and 1 base at J, with 25 bases in the middle. Germline V lookup: CDR1 KGHSH, CDR2 LQKENI. CDR3 sequence (DNA): TGTGCCAGCTCACCAGAGAGAACCGGGTCCACCAGGGCACGCACAGATACGCAGTATTTT. Translation gives CASSPERTGSTRARTDTQYF.

This sequence joins TRBV21-1 and TRBJ2-7; the D call in the table, TRBD1, was not verified against the DNA. TRBV21-1 is a pseudogene. CDR3 length: 16 residues. CDR3 sequence: CASSKPRTAGGYEQYF. DNA of the CDR3: TGTGCCAGCAGCAAACCTCGGACGGCAGGGGGGTACGAGCAGTACTTC.

The chain recombines TRBV19 with TRBJ1-6; D is ambiguous. V dropped 7 bases and J dropped 7 bases, with 17 bases sitting between them. Germline V gene lookup returns CDR1 LNHDA and CDR2 SQIVND (reference sequence). The CDR3 runs to 15 residues. CDR3 residues: CASTPRPDPNSPLHF. CDR3 nucleotides: TGTGCCAGTACCCCCCGGCCGGACCCGAATTCACCCCTCCACTTT.

This clonotype appeared a few times. V usage is TRBV7-9 and J usage is TRBJ2-2; D ambiguous. Germline values: CDR1 SEHNR, CDR2 FQNEAQ (reference sequence). The V gene lost 1 base and the J gene lost 7 bases, with 10 bases spanning the gap. The CDR3 covers 14 residues. The DNA of the CDR3 is TGTGCCAGCAGCTTAGAATCCGTGGGCGGGGAGCTGTTTTTT. This codes for CASSLESVGGELFF. The variable domain in full, completed from reference TRBV7-9 and TRBJ2-2, reads DTGVSQNPRHKITKRGQNVTFRCDPISEHNRLYWYRQTLGQGPEFLTYFQNEAQLEKSRLLSDRFSAERPKGSFSTLEIQRTEQGDSAMYLCASSLESVGGELFFGEGSRLTVL.

This chain joins TRBV18 and TRBJ1-5; tentative D call: TRBD1 (5 bases). Trimming removed 3 bases from V and 7 bases from J, with 13 bases in between. CDR3 length equals 14 residues. From germline, CDR1 is KGHSH and CDR2 LQKENI. The CDR3 loop reads CASSPGQGEQPQHF. In DNA, the CDR3 is TGTGCCAGCTCACCCGGGCAGGGTGAGCAGCCCCAGCATTTT.

This clonotype has more than one count but fewer than ten. The chain recombines TRBV19 with TRBJ2-3, with 10 bases lining up with TRBD2. The CDR3 totals 15 residues. Germline assignment: CDR1 LNHDA and CDR2 SQIVND (reference sequence). Trimming removed 6 bases from V and 5 bases from J; junction bases left unmatched: 8. DNA for the CDR3: TGTGCCAGTAGGGACCTAGCGGGAGAGCGAGATACGCAGTATTTT. This encodes CASRDLAGERDTQYF.

The chain employs TRBV19 and TRBJ2-2; 11 bases map to TRBD2. The CDR3 is 14 amino acids. Losses at the gene ends were 9 bases for V and 6 bases for J; bases not matched to a gene: 6. The germline V gene encodes CDR1 LNHDA and CDR2 SQIVND (reference sequence). This CDR3 is CASRSGRAAGELFF. The DNA of the CDR3 is TGTGCCAGCCGTAGCGGGAGGGCCGCCGGGGAGCTGTTTTTT.

A few counts support this clonotype. CDR3 amino acids: CASSQGQGENEQFF. Written as DNA, the CDR3 is TGTGCCAGCAGCCAGGGACAGGGAGAAAATGAGCAGTTCTTC. The chain uses TRBV6-4 and TRBJ2-1; 9 bases align to TRBD1. This CDR3 has 14 amino acids. CDR1 and CDR2 (germline): MRHNA, SNTAGT. The V segment lost 6 bases and the J segment 7 bases; nucleotides outside the gene matches: 7.

The V and J genes are TRBV6-1 and TRBJ1-4; 8 nucleotides match TRBD1. Germline values: CDR1 MNHNS, CDR2 SASEGT. V shed 5 bases and J 7 bases; nucleotides not matched to a gene: 18. The CDR3 runs to 18 residues. The CDR3: CASSIKGQGGFVSEKLFF. CDR3 nucleotides: TGTGCCAGCAGTATAAAAGGACAGGGAGGGTTTGTTAGTGAAAAACTGTTTTTT.

The chain is built from TRBV7-2 and TRBJ2-7; no reliable D call. V was cut by 0 bases and J by 3 bases, with 3 bases left in between. The V gene's germline CDR1 is SGHTA and CDR2 FQGNSA. The CDR3 extends over 12 amino acids. The CDR3 nucleotides read TGTGCCAGCAGCTTAGCCTTCTACGAGCAGTACTTC. As protein: CASSLAFYEQYF.

The V gene is TRBV6-2 or TRBV6-3, the J gene TRBJ2-1, with TRBD2 matching over 14 bases. The CDR3 length is 17 residues. Germline V gives CDR1 MNHEY, CDR2 SVGEGT. V shed 6 bases and J 3 bases; nucleotides not matched to a gene: 7. DNA of the CDR3: TGTGCCAGCAGAGCTGGACTAGCGGGAGGCCTCTACAATGAGCAGTTCTTC. Translation: CASRAGLAGGLYNEQFF.

This clonotype has a handful of counts. The rearrangement links TRBV6-1 to TRBJ2-3; 8 nucleotides align to TRBD1. The germline gives CDR1 MNHNS, CDR2 SASEGT. V gave up 5 bases and J gave up 6 bases; unmatched junction bases: 13. The CDR3 extends over 16 amino acids. As DNA, the CDR3 is TGTGCCAGCAGTCCTCGGGACAGGCCGGTTGGGGATACGCAGTATTTT. This encodes CASSPRDRPVGDTQYF.

This clonotype was counted a few times. One end of the junction does not line up with germline, which may come from a read error. The chain is built from TRBV30 and TRBJ2-2; possibly TRBD1 or TRBD2 for D (6 bases each). Germline V gene lookup returns CDR1 GTSNPN and CDR2 SVGIG (reference sequence). This CDR3 has 11 amino acids. The CDR3 here is CAWRGTGELFF. The CDR3 DNA sequence: TGTGCTTGGAGGGGGACCGGGGAGCTGTTTTTT.

The genes are TRBV6-1 and TRBJ1-5, with no clear D. The CDR3 sequence is 13 residues long. V was cut by 1 base and J by 7 bases, with 8 bases left in between. CDR1 is MNHNS and CDR2 is SASEGT in the germline V gene. Here the CDR3 DNA reads TGTGCCAGCAGTGAAGGAATTCGCCAGCCCCAGCATTTT. Translating it yields CASSEGIRQPQHF.

The gene calls are TRBV5-6 and TRBJ2-5, with D possibly TRBD2 on 6 matching bases. V lost 0 bases to trimming and J lost 4 bases, with 10 bases between them. In germline, CDR1 is SGHDT, CDR2 YYEEEE. The CDR3 is 14 residues long. Written as DNA, the CDR3 is TGTGCCAGCAGCTTGGGCGGGGTAGGAGAGACCCAGTACTTC. This sequence encodes CASSLGGVGETQYF.

V is TRBV12-3 or TRBV12-4 and J is TRBJ2-2, with 8 positions matching TRBD2. This CDR3 comprises 17 residues. With V trimmed by 1 base and J by 4 bases, 8 bases remained unmatched. CDR3 in amino acids: CASSLVASGLGTGELFF. The CDR3 DNA is TGTGCCAGCAGTTTAGTGGCTAGCGGGTTGGGCACCGGGGAGCTGTTTTTT.

A few counts support this clonotype. The chain combines TRBV6-1 with TRBJ1-4, with D perhaps matching TRBD1 (5 bases). The germline gives CDR1 MNHNS, CDR2 SASEGT. This CDR3 has 15 amino acids. V was clipped by 5 bases and J by 7 bases, with 17 bases between them. CDR3 loop: CASSLGPVGGEKLFF. The CDR3 DNA reads as TGTGCCAGCAGTCTTGGCCCCGTCGGGGGTGAAAAACTGTTTTTT.

In this sample, this clonotype turned up once. V usage is TRBV4-1 and J usage is TRBJ2-5; D perhaps matches TRBD1 (6 bases). The length of the CDR3 is 14 residues. In germline, CDR1 is MGHRA, CDR2 YSYEKL. Trimming left V 2 bases short and J 5 bases short, with 12 bases between. The CDR3, as DNA: TGCGCCAGCAGCCAACCGGGGCAGGGGGAGACCCAGTACTTC. Translated: CASSQPGQGETQYF.

This clonotype occurred a few times. This chain links TRBV6-6 with TRBJ1-5, with D uncertain. CDR1 and CDR2 (germline): MNHNY, SVGAGI (reference sequence). V was pared by 5 bases and J by 2 bases, with 19 bases between. This CDR3 contains 17 residues. CDR3 amino acids: CASSPPQSGVGNQPQHF. CDR3 sequence (DNA): TGTGCCAGCAGTCCCCCTCAAAGCGGGGTAGGCAATCAGCCCCAGCATTTT.

V and J are TRBV7-9 and TRBJ1-3, with D possibly TRBD1 on 6 matching bases. Trimming left V 5 bases short and J 2 bases short, with 13 bases between. The CDR3 loop spans 15 amino acids. Germline CDR1 and CDR2: SEHNR and FQNEAQ (reference sequence). The CDR3 coding sequence is TGTGCCAGCAGCCCAGACAGGAATCCTGGAAACACCATATATTTT. It encodes CASSPDRNPGNTIYF.

This clonotype was detected a few times. V is TRBV7-2 and J is TRBJ2-1; no reliable D call. V was trimmed by 5 bases and J by 0 bases, leaving 11 bases between them. CDR3 length equals 15 residues. Germline V gene data show CDR1 as SGHTA and CDR2 as FQGNSA. The CDR3 DNA follows: TGTGCCAGCAGCCGCAGGACCGGCTCCTACAATGAGCAGTTCTTC. Its translation is CASSRRTGSYNEQFF.